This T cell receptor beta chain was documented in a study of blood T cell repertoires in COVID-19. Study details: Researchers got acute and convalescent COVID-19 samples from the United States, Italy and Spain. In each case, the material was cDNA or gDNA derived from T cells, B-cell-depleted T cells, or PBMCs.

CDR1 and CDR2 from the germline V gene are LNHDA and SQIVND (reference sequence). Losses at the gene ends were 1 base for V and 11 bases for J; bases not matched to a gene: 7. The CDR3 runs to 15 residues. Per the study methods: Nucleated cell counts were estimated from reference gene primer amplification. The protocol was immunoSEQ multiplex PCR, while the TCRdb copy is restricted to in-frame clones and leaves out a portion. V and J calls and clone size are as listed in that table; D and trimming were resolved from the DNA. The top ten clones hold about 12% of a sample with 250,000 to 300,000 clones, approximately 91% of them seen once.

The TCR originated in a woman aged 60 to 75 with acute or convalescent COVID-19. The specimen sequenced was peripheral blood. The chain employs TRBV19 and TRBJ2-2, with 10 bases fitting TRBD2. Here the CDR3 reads CASSIVPGLARELFF. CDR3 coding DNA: TGTGCCAGTAGTATAGTCCCGGGACTAGCGAGAGAGCTGTTTTTT.